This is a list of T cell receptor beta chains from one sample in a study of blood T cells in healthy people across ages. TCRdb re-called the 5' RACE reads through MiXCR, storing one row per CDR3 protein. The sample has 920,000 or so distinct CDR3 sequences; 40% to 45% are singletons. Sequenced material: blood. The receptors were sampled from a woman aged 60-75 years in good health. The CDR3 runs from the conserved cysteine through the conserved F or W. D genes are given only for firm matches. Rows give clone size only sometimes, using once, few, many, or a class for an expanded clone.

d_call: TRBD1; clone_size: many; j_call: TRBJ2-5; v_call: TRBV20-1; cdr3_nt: TGCAGTGCTGACGGGACAGGGGAAGGGGAGACCCAGTACTTC; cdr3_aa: CSADGTGEGETQYF
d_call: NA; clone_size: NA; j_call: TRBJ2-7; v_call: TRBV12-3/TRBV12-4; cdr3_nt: TGTGCCAGCAGTTTAGTGGGGGGTGGGGTCGAGCAGTACTTC; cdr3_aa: CASSLVGGGVEQYF
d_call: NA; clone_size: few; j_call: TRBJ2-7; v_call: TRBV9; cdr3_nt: TGTGCCAGCAGCGTAGAGGGGGGGTTCTACGAGCAGTACTTC; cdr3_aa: CASSVEGGFYEQYF
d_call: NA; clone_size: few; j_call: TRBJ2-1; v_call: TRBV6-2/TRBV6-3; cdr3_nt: TGTGCCAGCACCACCGGACAGATTTCCTACAATGAGCAGTTCTTC; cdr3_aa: CASTTGQISYNEQFF
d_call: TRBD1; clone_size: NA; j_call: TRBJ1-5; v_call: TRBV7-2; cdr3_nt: TGTGCCAGCAGCTCCCGGACAGGATACAATCAGCCCCAGCATTTT; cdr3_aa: CASSSRTGYNQPQHF
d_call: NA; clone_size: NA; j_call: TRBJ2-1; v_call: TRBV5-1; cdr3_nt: TGCGCCAGCAGCCCCCTCCCTGACAGCTACAATGAGCAGTTCTTC; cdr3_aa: CASSPLPDSYNEQFF
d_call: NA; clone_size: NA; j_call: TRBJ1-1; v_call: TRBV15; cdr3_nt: TGTGCCACCAGCAGAGCGCTGAACACGGACGCTTTCTTT; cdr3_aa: CATSRALNTDAFF
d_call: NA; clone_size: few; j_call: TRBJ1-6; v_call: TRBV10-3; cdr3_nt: TGTGCCATCAAGGGGGGGAACAATTCACCCCTCCACTTT; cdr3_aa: CAIKGGNNSPLHF
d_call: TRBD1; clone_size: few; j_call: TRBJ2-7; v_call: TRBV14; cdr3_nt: TGTGCCTGCAGCCCCTGGACAGGGGGGGAGCAGTACTTC; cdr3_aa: CACSPWTGGEQYF
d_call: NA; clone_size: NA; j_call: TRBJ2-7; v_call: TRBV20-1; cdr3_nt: TGCAGTGCTAGTCTCGCGAGCTCCTACAATGAGCAGTACTTC; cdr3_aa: CSASLASSYNEQYF
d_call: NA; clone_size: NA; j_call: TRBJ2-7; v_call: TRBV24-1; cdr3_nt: TGTGCCACCAGTGATCCTAACTCCTACGAGCAGTACTTC; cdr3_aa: CATSDPNSYEQYF
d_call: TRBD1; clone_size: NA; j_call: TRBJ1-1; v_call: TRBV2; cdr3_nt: TGTGCCAGCAGACGACAGGGGGCATTGATCACTGAAGCTTTCTTT; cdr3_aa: CASRRQGALITEAFF
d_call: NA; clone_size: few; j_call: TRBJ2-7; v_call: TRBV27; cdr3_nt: TGTGCCAGCAGTTTATGGGGGGAGGACGAGCAGTACTTC; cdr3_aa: CASSLWGEDEQYF
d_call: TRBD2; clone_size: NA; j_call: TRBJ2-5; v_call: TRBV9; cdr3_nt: TGTGCCAGCAGCGTAGGAAGGACTAGCGGGACATACAATGAGCAGTACTTC; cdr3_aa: CASSVGRTSGTYNEQYF
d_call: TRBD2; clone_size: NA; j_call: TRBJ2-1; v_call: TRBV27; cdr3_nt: TGTGCCAGCAGTTCTTTTGTTACTAGCGGGATTAGGTATGAGCAGTTCTTC; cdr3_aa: CASSSFVTSGIRYEQFF
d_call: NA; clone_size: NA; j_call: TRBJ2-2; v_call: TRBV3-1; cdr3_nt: TGTGCCAGCAGCCCCGAAGCTCGGGAGAACACCGGGGAGCTGTTTTTT; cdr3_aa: CASSPEARENTGELFF
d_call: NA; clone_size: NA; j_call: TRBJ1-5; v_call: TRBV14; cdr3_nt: TGTGCCAGCAGCCACCTCAGAGACAGTCATCAGCCCCAGCATTTT; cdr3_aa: CASSHLRDSHQPQHF
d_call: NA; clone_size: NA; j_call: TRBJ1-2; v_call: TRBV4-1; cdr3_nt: TGCGCCAGCAGCCAAGTGGGAACTAACTATGGCTACACCTTC; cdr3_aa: CASSQVGTNYGYTF
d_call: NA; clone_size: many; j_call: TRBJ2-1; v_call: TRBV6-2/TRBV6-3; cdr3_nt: TGTGCCAGCAGTTACTCTAGCGGATCTGAGCAGTTCTTC; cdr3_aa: CASSYSSGSEQFF
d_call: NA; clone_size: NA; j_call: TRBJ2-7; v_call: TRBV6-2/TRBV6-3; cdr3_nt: TGTGCCAGCAGCGACCCGGCCGACGAGCAGTACTTC; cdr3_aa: CASSDPADEQYF
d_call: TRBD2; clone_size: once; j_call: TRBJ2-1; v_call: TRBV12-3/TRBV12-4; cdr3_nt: TGTGCCAGCAGTGGGATGACTAGCGGGACCTACAATGAGCAGTTCTTC; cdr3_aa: CASSGMTSGTYNEQFF
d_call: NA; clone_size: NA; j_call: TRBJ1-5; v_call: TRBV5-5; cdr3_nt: TGTGCCAGCAGCTTGGGTGGCGGGTGGACTCAGCCCCAGCATTTT; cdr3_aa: CASSLGGGWTQPQHF
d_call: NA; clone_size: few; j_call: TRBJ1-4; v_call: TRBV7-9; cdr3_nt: TGTGCCAGCAGCCACGCTCGGGATAATGAAAAACTGTTTTTT; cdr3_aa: CASSHARDNEKLFF
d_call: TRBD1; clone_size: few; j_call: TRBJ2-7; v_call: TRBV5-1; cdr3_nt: TGCGCCAGCCGTGGGGCCGGGACAGGTCTAGCCTACGAGCAGTACTTC; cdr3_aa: CASRGAGTGLAYEQYF
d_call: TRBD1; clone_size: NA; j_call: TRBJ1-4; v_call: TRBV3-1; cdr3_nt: TGTGCCAGCAGCCAAGTTACAGGGGCCGCGAATGAAAAACTGTTTTTT; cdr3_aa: CASSQVTGAANEKLFF
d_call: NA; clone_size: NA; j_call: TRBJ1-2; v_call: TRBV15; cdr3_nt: TGTGCCACCAGCAGGGCCTGGGGAGGGTTTAACTATGGCTACACCTTC; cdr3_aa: CATSRAWGGFNYGYTF
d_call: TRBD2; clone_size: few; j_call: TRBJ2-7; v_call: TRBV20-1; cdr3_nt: TGCAGTGCTAGCAAAATGGGGGGGGAGCAGTACTTC; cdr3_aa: CSASKMGGEQYF
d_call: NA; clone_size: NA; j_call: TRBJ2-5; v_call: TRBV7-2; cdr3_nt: TGTGCCAGCAGCCCAGGGGACGGACCTCAAGAGACCCAGTACTTC; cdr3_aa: CASSPGDGPQETQYF
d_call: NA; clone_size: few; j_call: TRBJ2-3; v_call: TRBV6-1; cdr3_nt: TGTGCCAGCAGTGAAGCCCGCTTCCCAGATACGCAGTATTTT; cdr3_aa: CASSEARFPDTQYF
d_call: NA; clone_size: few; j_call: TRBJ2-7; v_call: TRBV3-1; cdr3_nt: TGTGCCAGCAGCCACGAGTACTCCTACGAGCAGTACTTC; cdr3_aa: CASSHEYSYEQYF
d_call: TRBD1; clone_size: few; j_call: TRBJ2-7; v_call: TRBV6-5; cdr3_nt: TGTGCCAGCACCTTAGGACAGGGCTACGAGCAGTACTTC; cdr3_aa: CASTLGQGYEQYF
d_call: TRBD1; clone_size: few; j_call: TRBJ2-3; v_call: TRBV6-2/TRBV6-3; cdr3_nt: TGTGCCGGCAGTGCCGGGACAGGGACAGATACGCAGTATTTT; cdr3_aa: CAGSAGTGTDTQYF
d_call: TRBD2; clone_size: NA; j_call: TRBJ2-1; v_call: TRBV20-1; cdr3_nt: TGCAGTGCTCACCCAGGAGTAGCGGGAGGCTGGAATGAGCAGTTCTTC; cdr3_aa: CSAHPGVAGGWNEQFF
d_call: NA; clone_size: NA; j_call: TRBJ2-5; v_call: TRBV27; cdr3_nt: TGTGCCAGCAGTTTATGGGGTAGCGGAACCTCCCAAGAGACCCAGTACTTC; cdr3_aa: CASSLWGSGTSQETQYF
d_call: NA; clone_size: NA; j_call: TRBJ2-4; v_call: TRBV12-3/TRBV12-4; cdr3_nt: TGTGCCAGCAGCCGGACTAGGGGGGATGAGCAGTACTTC; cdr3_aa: CASSRTRGDEQYF
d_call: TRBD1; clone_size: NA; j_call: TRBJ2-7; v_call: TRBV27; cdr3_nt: TGTGCCAGCAGAACAGGGGGCAGGAACGAGCAGTACTTC; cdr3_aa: CASRTGGRNEQYF
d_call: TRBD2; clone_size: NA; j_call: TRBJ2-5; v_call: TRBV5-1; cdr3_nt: TGCGCCAGCAAGGTCCGGCGGGGGAACACCCAAGAGACCCAGTACTTC; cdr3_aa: CASKVRRGNTQETQYF
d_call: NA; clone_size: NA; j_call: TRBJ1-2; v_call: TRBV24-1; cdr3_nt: TGTGCCACCAGTGACCCGGCTTATGGCTACACCTTC; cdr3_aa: CATSDPAYGYTF
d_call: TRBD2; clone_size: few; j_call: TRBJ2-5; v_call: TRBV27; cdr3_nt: TGTGCCAGCAGTCGGGCTAGCGGGAACCCCCAAGAGACCCAGTACTTC; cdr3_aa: CASSRASGNPQETQYF
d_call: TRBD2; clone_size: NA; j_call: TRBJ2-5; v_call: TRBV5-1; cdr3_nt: TGCGCCAGCAGCACAGCGAACGGGGGGGGCCAAGAGACCCAGTACTTC; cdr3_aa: CASSTANGGGQETQYF
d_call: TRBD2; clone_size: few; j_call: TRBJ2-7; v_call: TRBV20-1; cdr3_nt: TGCAGTGCTAGAGACGGGCAGCGTGGCGGGAGATTTTACGAGCAGTACTTC; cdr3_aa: CSARDGQRGGRFYEQYF
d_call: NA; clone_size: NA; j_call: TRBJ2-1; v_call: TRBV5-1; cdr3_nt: TGCGCCAGCAGCTTGCCGGAGCGAGCCTACAATGAGCAGTTCTTC; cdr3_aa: CASSLPERAYNEQFF
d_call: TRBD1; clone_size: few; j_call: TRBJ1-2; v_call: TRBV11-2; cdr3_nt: TGTGCCAGCAGCACACGACAGGGTGACTATGGCTACACCTTC; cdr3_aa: CASSTRQGDYGYTF
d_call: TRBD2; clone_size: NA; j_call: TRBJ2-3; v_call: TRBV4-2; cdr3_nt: TGTGCCAGCAGCCAGACCGGGACTAGCGGGACCACCTCCACAGATACGCAGTATTTT; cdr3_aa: CASSQTGTSGTTSTDTQYF
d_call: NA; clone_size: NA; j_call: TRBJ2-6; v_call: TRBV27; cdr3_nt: TGTGCCAGCAGTTTTGAGGGTGTGGGGGCCAACGTCCTGACTTTC; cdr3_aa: CASSFEGVGANVLTF
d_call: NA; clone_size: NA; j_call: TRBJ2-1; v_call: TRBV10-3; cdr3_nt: TGTGCCACCCAAGAAAGCGAGCAGTTCTTC; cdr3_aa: CATQESEQFF
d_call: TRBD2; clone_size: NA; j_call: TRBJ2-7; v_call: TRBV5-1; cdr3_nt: TGCGCCAGCAGCTTGGGCGGGGGGGTGTCGTCCTACGAGCAGTACTTC; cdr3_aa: CASSLGGGVSSYEQYF
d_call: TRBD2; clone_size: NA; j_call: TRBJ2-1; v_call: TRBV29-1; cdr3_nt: TGCAGCGCTAGGCGGGGGACTAGTGACAATGAGCAGTTCTTC; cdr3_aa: CSARRGTSDNEQFF
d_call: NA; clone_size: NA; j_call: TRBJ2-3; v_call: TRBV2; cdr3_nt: TGTACCAGCAGCTTGGGGGCAGATACGCAGTATTTT; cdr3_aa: CTSSLGADTQYF
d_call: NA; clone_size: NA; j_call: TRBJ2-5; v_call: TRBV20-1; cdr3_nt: TGCAGTGCTAGGGGCAGTCTCCAGGAGACCCAGTACTTC; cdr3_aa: CSARGSLQETQYF